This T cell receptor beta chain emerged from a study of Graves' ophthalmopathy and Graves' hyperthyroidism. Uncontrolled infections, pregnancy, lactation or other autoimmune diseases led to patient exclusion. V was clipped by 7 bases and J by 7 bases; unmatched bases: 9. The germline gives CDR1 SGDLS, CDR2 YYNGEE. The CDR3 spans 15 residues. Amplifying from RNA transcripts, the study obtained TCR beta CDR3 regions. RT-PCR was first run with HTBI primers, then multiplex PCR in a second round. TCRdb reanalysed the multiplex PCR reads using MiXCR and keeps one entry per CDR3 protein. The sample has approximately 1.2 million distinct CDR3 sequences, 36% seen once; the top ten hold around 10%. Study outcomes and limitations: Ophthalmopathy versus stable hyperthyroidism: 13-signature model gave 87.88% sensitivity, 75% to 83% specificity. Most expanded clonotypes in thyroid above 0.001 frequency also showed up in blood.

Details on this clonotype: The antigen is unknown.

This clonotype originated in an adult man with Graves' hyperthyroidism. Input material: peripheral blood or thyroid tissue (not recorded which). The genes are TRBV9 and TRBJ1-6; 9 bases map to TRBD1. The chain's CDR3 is CASDAVDRGNSPLHF. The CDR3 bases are TGTGCCAGCGACGCGGTGGACAGGGGCAATTCACCCCTCCACTTT.